This T cell receptor beta chain was captured in a study of T cells expressing NK-cell markers. The overall study: Cells sorted as CD3+CD56+NKG2C+, CD3+CD56+NKG2C- and CD3+CD56-NKG2C+ T cells supplied the TCR beta repertoires. Just one sequenced donor of eight was HCMV-seronegative, while seven were seropositive.

Germline-derived CDR1 and CDR2 are MNHNY and SVGAGI (reference sequence). This CDR3 contains 16 residues. Comments on this clonotype: Its antigen remains unidentified.

The study, taken as a whole, reports: In a handful of donors, these clonotypes also led the CD3+CD56-NKG2C+ fraction.

TCRdb re-called the 5' RACE reads, yielding one record per CDR3 amino acid sequence without DNA. With about 370,000 distinct CDR3 sequences in the sample, the ten largest clones hold around 10%. The genes are TRBV6-6 and TRBJ2-1; TCRdb lists TRBD1, though no DNA is available to test this call. This receptor was obtained from a woman aged 45 to 65 in good health. The sample taken for sequencing was blood T cells: a sorted CD56 or NKG2C T cell subset, CD4+ or CD8+ T cells, or bulk PBMC T cells (not recorded which). The CDR3 region is CASREGLDRVRNEQFF.